This T cell receptor (beta chain) came from a study of T cells in Graves' hyperthyroidism and ophthalmopathy. Study results and caveats: Peripheral blood also featured most of the thyroid clonotypes expanded above 0.001.

The CDR3 sequence is 14 residues long. Germline-derived CDR1 and CDR2 are SNHLY and FYNNEI. Unmatched junction bases numbered 6, after V lost 10 bases and J lost 0 bases. This clonotype has ten or more counts. The antigen remains undetermined. Researchers amplified the TCR beta CDR3 regions from RNA transcripts. First-round RT-PCR with HTBI primers amplified the TCR CDR3 region. MiXCR was run by TCRdb on the multiplex PCR reads, yielding one entry per CDR3 protein. The sample lists 300,000 to 350,000 distinct CDR3 sequences, 21% occurring once. The chain links TRBV2 to TRBJ1-2, with 9 bases fitting TRBD1. This sequence originates from a woman in her forties or fifties with Graves' hyperthyroidism. Sample: blood. CDR3 sequence (DNA): TGTGCCACAGGACAGGGGAGAGCTAACTATGGCTACACCTTC. Residues: CATGQGRANYGYTF.